This TCR beta chain was found in a study of PD-1 blockade in classical Hodgkin lymphoma. The CDR3 is 15 residues long. The J segment lost 11 bases and the V segment lost 3 bases, leaving 6 bases of the junction unmatched. Germline V CDR1 and CDR2: SGHTA, FQGNSA. Time point noted: cycle 4 day 1 (C4D1), after more than five weeks of nivolumab. All patients experienced relapse after autologous stem cell transplantation, and brentuximab vedotin exposure was variable. TCRdb keeps only in-frame clones here, not all; method: immunoSEQ multiplex PCR. The data hold about 51,000 clones, with about 80% observed a single time.

The sequences come from peripheral blood mononuclear cells (PBMCs), collected before the fourth cycle of nivolumab. The TCR was taken from a human donor with classical Hodgkin lymphoma. The rearrangement uses TRBV7-2 and TRBJ2-1, with TRBD2 identical over 14 bases. The CDR3 DNA reads TGTGCCAGCAGCTTCCTGACTAGCGGGAGGGCCCAGCAGTTCTTC. Translated, it gives CASSFLTSGRAQQFF.